These 23 T cell receptor beta chains originate from one sample sequenced in a study of metastatic and nonmetastatic thyroid tumors. Patients were all untreated before their thyroid surgery. TCRdb re-clonotyped the PCR reads via MiXCR. The sample has about 20,000 clones, 9.5% to 15% seen once. Sequencing used blood. The receptors come from a male donor with papillary thyroid cancer or a benign thyroid nodule (not recorded which). Some clones in this sample may be carry-over from other donors' samples.

The table lists this clone with a few counts. The V and J genes are TRBV27 and TRBJ2-7, with D possibly TRBD2 on 5 matching bases. V lost 3 bases to trimming and J lost 3 bases, with 15 bases between them. Germline CDR1 MNHEY, CDR2 SMNVEV (reference sequence). This CDR3 region has 15 residues. CDR3 bases: TGTGCCAGCAGTTTTATGGGAGCGGATAACTACGAGCAGTACTTC. It yields the protein CASSFMGADNYEQYF.

This clone was counted ten times or more. The chain employs TRBV9 and TRBJ2-1, with D possibly called TRBD1 or TRBD2 (5 bases each). There are 20 residues in the CDR3. V shed 0 bases and J shed 4 bases, with 26 bases lying between them. Germline V gene lookup returns CDR1 SGDLS and CDR2 YYNGEE. The CDR3: CASSVGGSRGGLARYNEQFF. The CDR3 DNA reads TGTGCCAGCAGCGTAGGAGGAAGTAGGGGTGGGCTAGCCCGTTACAATGAGCAGTTCTTC. Full variable domain (rest looked up from reference TRBV9 and TRBJ2-1): DSGVTQTPKHLITATGQRVTLRCSPRSGDLSVYWYQQSLDQGLQFLIQYYNGEERAKGNILERFSAQQFPDLHSELNLSSLELGDSALYFCASSVGGSRGGLARYNEQFFGPGTRLTVL.

For the CDR3, the DNA is TGCAGTGCTAGAGTCGCCAGGGGCGATGGCTACACCTTC. Translated, it gives CSARVARGDGYTF. This sequence joins TRBV20-1 and TRBJ1-2, with D possibly matching TRBD1 (6 bases). Germline V lookup: CDR1 DFQATT, CDR2 SNEGSKA (reference sequence). The CDR3 loop spans 13 amino acids. Trimming left V 1 base short and J 6 bases short, with 12 bases between.

This clone is classed as medium-sized. The J gene is TRBJ2-7, the V gene TRBV30, with 8 bases that match TRBD2. The CDR3 is 12 residues long. CDR1 and CDR2 (germline): GTSNPN, SVGIG (reference sequence). J lost 7 bases, V lost 3 bases, and 5 bases had no gene match. CDR3: CAWSRGGWEQYF. The CDR3 region has the DNA TGTGCCTGGAGCCGGGGGGGCTGGGAGCAGTACTTC.

The chain combines TRBV30 with TRBJ1-2; a possible D gene is TRBD1 (5 bases). V was clipped by 0 bases and J by 3 bases, with 8 bases between them. The germline gives CDR1 GTSNPN, CDR2 SVGIG (reference sequence). This CDR3 comprises 13 residues. CDR3 DNA: TGTGCCTGGAGTGTACAGGTGGACTATGGCTACACCTTC. This sequence encodes CAWSVQVDYGYTF.

The gene calls are TRBV5-1 and TRBJ1-3, with D perhaps matching TRBD1 (6 bases). The CDR3 runs to 14 residues. The germline gives CDR1 SGHRS, CDR2 YFSETQ. V lost 1 base to trimming and J lost 1 base, with 6 bases between them. In DNA form, the CDR3 reads TGCGCCAGCAGCTTGACAGGGTCTGGAAACACCATATATTTT. This translates into CASSLTGSGNTIYF.

This clone appeared many times. The chain couples TRBV30 to TRBJ2-5; TRBD2 agrees at 8 bases. The CDR3 length is 13 residues. V was clipped by 7 bases and J by 5 bases; unmatched bases: 9. In germline, CDR1 is GTSNPN, CDR2 SVGIG (reference sequence). The CDR3 region has the DNA TGTGCCTACGATAGCGGGATGACGGAGACCCAGTACTTC. This encodes CAYDSGMTETQYF.

This clone was recorded many times. Other DNA sequences of this sample code for an identical CDR3. V gene TRBV28 combines with J gene TRBJ1-5; a weak D match, TRBD1 (5 bases). V was cut by 5 bases and J by 3 bases, with 17 bases left in between. This CDR3 is 16 amino acids long. The germline CDR1 and CDR2 sequences are MDHEN and SYDVKM. CDR3 protein: CASSRQDTYNNQPQHF. The DNA for the CDR3 is TGTGCCAGCAGTCGGCAGGACACCTATAACAATCAGCCCCAGCATTTT.

This clone was picked up many times. This CDR3 is also generated by other DNA sequences in the sample. The chain carries TRBV24-1 and TRBJ2-5; D not resolved. The germline gives CDR1 KGHDR, CDR2 SFDVKD. V was cut by 2 bases and J by 2 bases, with 5 bases left in between. The CDR3 spans 13 residues. The CDR3 sequence: CATSDWRQETQYF. The CDR3 nucleotides read TGTGCCACCAGTGATTGGAGACAAGAGACCCAGTACTTC.

Many counts were recorded for this clone. The V call is TRBV7-9, the J call TRBJ1-1; D is undetermined. Germline assignment: CDR1 SEHNR and CDR2 FQNEAQ (reference sequence). The CDR3 sequence is 15 residues long. V lost 1 base and J lost 1, with 10 bases in between. CDR3 in amino acids: CASSLVLAPNTEAFF. In DNA form, the CDR3 reads TGTGCCAGCAGCTTAGTTTTGGCTCCGAACACTGAAGCTTTCTTT. Looking up the rest from reference TRBV7-9 and TRBJ1-1 gives the full variable domain: DTGVSQNPRHKITKRGQNVTFRCDPISEHNRLYWYRQTLGQGPEFLTYFQNEAQLEKSRLLSDRFSAERPKGSFSTLEIQRTEQGDSAMYLCASSLVLAPNTEAFFGQGTRLTVV.

This clone was picked up a small number of times. The chain recombines TRBV7-3 with TRBJ2-3; D is unresolved. The germline gives CDR1 SGHTA, CDR2 FQGTGA. The length of the CDR3 is 12 residues. V lost 3 bases and J lost 4, with 5 bases in between. CDR3 amino acids: CASSLGADTQYF. CDR3 nucleotide sequence: TGTGCCAGCAGCTTGGGTGCAGATACGCAGTATTTT.

By proportion, this clone is medium-sized. The gene calls are TRBV12-3 or TRBV12-4 and TRBJ2-1; tentative D call: TRBD1 (5 bases). The CDR3 totals 14 residues. V was trimmed by 3 bases and J by 6 bases, leaving 12 bases between them. CDR3 sequence: CASSFRVRSNEQFF. For the CDR3, the DNA is TGTGCCAGCAGTTTCAGGGTCAGGTCCAATGAGCAGTTCTTC.

This CDR3 is CASSFRVTGLTEAFF. DNA for the CDR3: TGTGCCAGCAGTTTTCGGGTCACAGGGTTGACTGAAGCTTTCTTT. V is TRBV28 and J is TRBJ1-1; D possibly corresponds to TRBD1 (6 bases). The CDR3 runs to 15 residues. Germline CDR1 and CDR2: MDHEN and SYDVKM. Trimming pared 3 bases from V and 5 bases from J, leaving 16 bases between.

As for this clone: The junction departs from the called germline gene at one end, perhaps through a read error. The V call is TRBV5-1, the J call TRBJ2-7; 9 positions match TRBD1. The CDR3 consists of 15 residues. Germline CDR1 and CDR2: SGHRS and YFSETQ. For the CDR3, the DNA is TGCGCCAGCAGCTTGGCGGGGACAGGGTCCTACGAGCAGTGCTTC. Its translation: CASSLAGTGSYEQCF.

This rearrangement joins TRBV6-4 to TRBJ1-2, with 8 nucleotides matching TRBD1. The germline V gene has CDR1 MRHNA and CDR2 SNTAGT. V gave up 2 bases and J gave up 7 bases; unmatched junction bases: 3. This CDR3 spans 13 amino acids. The CDR3 sequence is CASSDGQGFGYTF. The CDR3 DNA reads as TGTGCCAGCAGTGACGGACAGGGCTTTGGCTACACCTTC.

Only a few counts were recorded for this clone. This rearrangement joins TRBV6-5 to TRBJ1-6; D unresolved. Trimming pared 0 bases from V and 8 bases from J, leaving 11 bases between. This CDR3 has 15 residues. CDR1 and CDR2 (germline): MNHEY, SVGAGI. The CDR3 region has the DNA TGTGCCAGCAGTTACTCAACGGACGAGTATTCACCCCTCCACTTT. Its protein product is CASSYSTDEYSPLHF.

This clone was counted between two and nine times. The chain carries TRBV28 and TRBJ1-3; D unclear. Germline V CDR1 and CDR2: MDHEN, SYDVKM. Trimming removed 6 bases at V and 3 bases at J, with 9 bases between. This CDR3 has 13 residues. CDR3 coding DNA: TGTGCCAGCAGAGCTCCCAGTGGAAACACCATATATTTT. Translation gives CASRAPSGNTIYF.

The chain couples TRBV2 to TRBJ1-2, with TRBD1 matching over 8 bases. Looked up from germline, CDR1 is SNHLY and CDR2 is FYNNEI. This CDR3 is built from 14 residues. Losses at the gene ends were 6 bases for V and 1 base for J; bases not matched to a gene: 4. The CDR3: CASSTGGGNYGYTF. CDR3 DNA sequence: TGTGCCAGCAGCACAGGGGGAGGTAACTATGGCTACACCTTC.

This sequence joins TRBV12-3 or TRBV12-4 and TRBJ2-3; no clear D. The V end lost 1 base, the J end lost 5 bases, and 10 bases lay between the germline ends. There are 14 residues in the CDR3. CDR3 coding DNA: TGTGCCAGCAGTTTAGTACTGGCTGGAGATACGCAGTATTTT. This sequence encodes CASSLVLAGDTQYF.

The CDR3 region has the DNA TGCGCCAGCAGCCCTTTAGGAGAAAACTATGGCTACACCTTC. Its translation is CASSPLGENYGYTF. The J gene is TRBJ1-2, the V gene TRBV5-1; D is unresolved. Germline V gene lookup returns CDR1 SGHRS and CDR2 YFSETQ. The ends were cut back, 4 bases at V and 2 bases at J, with 12 bases in the middle. This CDR3 is built from 14 residues.

Regarding this clone: This sample also contains other DNA sequences that code for the same CDR3. The V gene is TRBV12-3 or TRBV12-4, the J gene TRBJ1-2, with 7 bases identical to TRBD1. The CDR3 contains 12 residues. Germline trimming cut 5 bases from V and 8 bases from J; bases unmatched to any gene: 5. CDR3 in DNA: TGTGCCAGCAGTCAGGGGGTTTTGGGCTACACCTTC. As protein: CASSQGVLGYTF.

This clone is termed medium-sized. J is TRBJ2-3 and V is TRBV19; weak D call: TRBD2 (5 bases). Trimming left V 3 bases short and J 0 bases short, with 10 bases between. Germline assignment: CDR1 LNHDA and CDR2 SQIVND (reference sequence). This CDR3 is 15 amino acids long. This CDR3 is CASSIRGSSTDTQYF. The CDR3 nucleotides are TGTGCCAGTAGTATCCGGGGTTCTAGCACAGATACGCAGTATTTT.

This clone has a count of ten or more. Being one base from a much bigger clone, this may be a read error. Other nucleotide sequences from this sample produce the same CDR3. The chain is built from TRBV6-1 and TRBJ1-2; unclear D gene. Trimming took off 3 bases at V and 4 bases at J, with 12 bases between the two ends. The length of the CDR3 is 14 residues. Germline-derived CDR1 and CDR2 are MNHNS and SASEGT. CDR3 DNA: TGTGCCAGCAGTGAGTCACCCCTCGCCTATGGCTACACCTTC. Amino acid sequence: CASSESPLAYGYTF.